This TCR beta chain was found in a study of cytomegalovirus exposure and HLA in healthy donors. The study ran its PCR with 60 Vbeta and 13 Jbeta primers. The protocol was immunoSEQ multiplex PCR, while the TCRdb copy is restricted to in-frame clones and leaves out a portion. The table shows 170,000 or so clones, with over 70% occurring only once. Germline V CDR1 and CDR2: SGHAT, FQDESV (reference sequence). The CDR3 consists of 13 residues. V dropped 1 base and J dropped 9 bases, with 10 bases sitting between them. This clone was counted only a few times. Sequencing was carried out using PBMCs. This sequence was found in a woman aged 45-60 years in good health and CMV-seropositive. V usage is TRBV11-1 and J usage is TRBJ2-1; TRBD2 is a possible D gene (5 bases). In DNA form, the CDR3 reads TGTGCCAGCAGCTTAGGAACCCGGGGTGAGCAGTTCTTC. Its translation: CASSLGTRGEQFF.